A single sample gave rise to the 4 T cell receptor beta chains below, sequenced in a study of immune heterogeneity within non-small cell lung tumors. With around 600 ng used per sample, the template was genomic DNA from bulk tumor. Several spatially distant biopsies were obtained per primary tumor intraoperatively. Untreated, newly diagnosed non-small cell lung cancer patients underwent curative surgery. Multiplex PCR was performed with 32 V and 13 J primers, and it amplified TCR beta CDR3. TCRdb re-called the multiplex PCR reads with MiXCR, one entry per CDR3 protein. The sample yields approximately 2,500 distinct CDR3 sequences, 20% to 25% seen once. Sequencing was performed on lung tumor tissue. Receptors were obtained from a man aged 35 to 55 with non-small cell lung cancer.

Relative to its sample, this clonotype is medium-sized. The genes are TRBV5-1 and TRBJ1-2; 8 nucleotides line up with TRBD1. Germline CDR1 and CDR2: SGHRS and YFSETQ. The V and J ends lost 4 bases and 2 bases, in that order; junction bases with no gene match: 10. This CDR3 spans 16 amino acids. The CDR3 region has the DNA TGCGCCAGCAGCCTTGGACAGGGTAGTACGAACTATGGCTACACCTTC. Its protein is CASSLGQGSTNYGYTF.

This clonotype was seen a few times. The chain uses TRBV5-4 and TRBJ2-7, with TRBD1 identical over 8 bases. The length of the CDR3 is 15 residues. Germline trimming cut 5 bases from V and 2 bases from J; bases unmatched to any gene: 9. Germline V gene lookup returns CDR1 SGHNT and CDR2 YYREEE (reference sequence). The CDR3 loop reads CASSYGQGLPYEQYF. In DNA form, the CDR3 reads TGTGCCAGCAGTTATGGACAGGGTTTACCCTACGAGCAGTACTTC.

In this sample, this clonotype turned up a few times. This chain links TRBV10-3 with TRBJ2-7; 7 nucleotides line up with TRBD1. Trimming cost V 8 bases and J 7 bases; bases outside gene matches: 17. CDR3 size: 15 residues. Germline V gives CDR1 ENHRY, CDR2 SYGVKD. CDR3 protein: CAIAMTGTDTREQYF. DNA of the CDR3: TGTGCCATCGCTATGACGGGGACAGACACTCGAGAGCAGTACTTC.

This clonotype qualifies as large. The J gene is TRBJ1-2, the V gene TRBV25-1; possibly TRBD1 for D (5 bases). The V and J ends lost 1 base and 0 bases respectively, with 12 bases between them. The CDR3 runs to 16 residues. Per germline, CDR1 MGHDK and CDR2 SYGVNS. CDR3 loop: CASSEWGTAANYGYTF. CDR3 DNA: TGTGCCAGCAGTGAATGGGGCACCGCCGCTAACTATGGCTACACCTTC.